Following are 21 T cell receptor beta chains from one sample sequenced in a study of blood T cell repertoires in COVID-19. The method was immunoSEQ multiplex PCR; TCRdb's version includes in-frame clones alone and lacks a portion of them. This repertoire shows approximately 160,000 clones, around 85% found once; its top ten account for 11%. The specimen sequenced was peripheral blood. The receptors derive from a man between 60 and 75 years old with active or convalescent COVID-19.

This sequence joins TRBV2 and TRBJ2-7, with D possibly being TRBD1 (6 bases). Per germline, CDR1 SNHLY and CDR2 FYNNEI. Trimming removed 8 bases at V and 3 bases at J, with 14 bases between. CDR3 length: 13 amino acids. The CDR3 region has the DNA TGTGCCAGCCTACAGGGTAGATACTACGAGCAGTACTTC. Protein sequence: CASLQGRYYEQYF.

The rearrangement uses TRBV5-6 and TRBJ2-5; the D gene is possibly TRBD2 (7 bases). Trimming left V 4 bases short and J 3 bases short, with 16 bases between. The germline V gene encodes CDR1 SGHDT and CDR2 YYEEEE. The CDR3 extends over 15 amino acids. The chain's CDR3 is CASSGLGGGEETQYF. CDR3 DNA: TGTGCCAGCAGCGGCCTTGGGGGGGGCGAAGAGACCCAGTACTTC.

The rearrangement links TRBV5-1 to TRBJ2-2; a possible D gene is TRBD2 (5 bases). Per the germline V gene, CDR1 is SGHRS and CDR2 is YFSETQ. The CDR3 loop spans 16 amino acids. V was cut by 3 bases and J by 3 bases, with 15 bases left in between. CDR3 nucleotide sequence: TGCGCCAGCAGCTCCCGGACTCCCCTGGACACCGGGGAGCTGTTTTTT. Translation gives CASSSRTPLDTGELFF.

This clone was seen more than once but under ten times. The rearrangement links TRBV28 to TRBJ2-1; D gene uncertain. Trimming removed 7 bases at V and 0 bases at J, with 7 bases between. The V gene's germline CDR1 is MDHEN and CDR2 SYDVKM. The CDR3 is 13 amino acids. The CDR3 region is CASTTSSYNEQFF. The CDR3 DNA follows: TGTGCCAGCACAACGAGCTCCTACAATGAGCAGTTCTTC.

The V gene is TRBV5-1, the J gene TRBJ2-4; TRBD1 agrees at 10 bases. In germline, CDR1 is SGHRS, CDR2 YFSETQ. The CDR3 is 15 residues long. J was trimmed by 8 bases and V by 4 bases; bases with no gene match: 9. The CDR3 reads CASSADRGLVDIQYF. DNA for the CDR3: TGCGCCAGCAGCGCCGACAGGGGGCTAGTGGACATTCAGTACTTC.

The chain links TRBV28 to TRBJ2-1; D is ambiguous. The CDR3 spans 13 residues. The germline V and J ends were trimmed by 4 bases and 0 bases, with 4 bases remaining between them. The germline CDR1 and CDR2 sequences are MDHEN and SYDVKM. The CDR3, as DNA: TGTGCCAGCAGTTCTAACTCCTACAATGAGCAGTTCTTC. Protein: CASSSNSYNEQFF. The variable domain in full, completed from reference TRBV28 and TRBJ2-1, reads DVKVTQSSRYLVKRTGEKVFLECVQDMDHENMFWYRQDPGLGLRLIYFSYDVKMKEKGDIPEGYSVSREKKERFSLILESASTNQTSMYLCASSSNSYNEQFFGPGTRLTVL.

The genes are TRBV9 and TRBJ1-1; a weak D match, TRBD1 (6 bases). Between the trimmed V and J ends, which lost 3 bases and 0 bases, there was a span of 12 bases. The CDR3 is 15 residues long. The V gene's germline CDR1 is SGDLS and CDR2 YYNGEE. The DNA of the CDR3 is TGTGCCAGCAGCGCCGTTGGACAGTTGAACACTGAAGCTTTCTTT. As protein: CASSAVGQLNTEAFF.

The chain employs TRBV5-4 and TRBJ2-7, with D maybe TRBD1 (5 bases). The CDR3 is 15 residues long. Germline CDR1 is SGHNT and CDR2 is YYREEE (reference sequence). V gave up 2 bases and J gave up 0 bases, with 12 bases separating them. In DNA, the CDR3 is TGTGCCAGCAGCTTCTTCGACAGCGACTCCTACGAGCAGTACTTC. Amino acid sequence: CASSFFDSDSYEQYF. Full variable domain (rest looked up from reference TRBV5-4 and TRBJ2-7): ETGVTQSPTHLIKTRGQQVTLRCSSQSGHNTVSWYQQALGQGPQFIFQYYREEENGRGNFPPRFSGLQFPNYSSELNVNALELDDSALYLCASSFFDSDSYEQYFGPGTRLTVT.

The chain joins TRBV7-9 to TRBJ1-2, with D possibly matching TRBD1 (5 bases). The CDR3 covers 15 residues. Germline CDR1 and CDR2: SEHNR and FQNEAQ (reference sequence). V was pared by 5 bases and J by 4 bases, with 17 bases between. CDR3 coding DNA: TGTGCCAGCAGCCCTCCCGTGGCAGGGTCCTATGGCTACACCTTC. Translation: CASSPPVAGSYGYTF.

The DNA of the CDR3 is TGTGCCAGCAGTTACTCCCACTTAGCTATTGAGCAGTTCTTC. It encodes CASSYSHLAIEQFF. The V and J genes are TRBV6-5 and TRBJ2-1; no definite D call. The V end was cut by 0 bases, the J end by 9 bases, with 12 bases between. The CDR3 contains 14 residues. CDR1 and CDR2 from the germline V gene are MNHEY and SVGAGI.

V is TRBV5-8 and J is TRBJ1-5, with a tentative D call TRBD1 (6 bases). The CDR3 extends over 13 amino acids. The ends were cut back, 6 bases at V and 3 bases at J, with 10 bases in the middle. CDR1 is SGHTS and CDR2 is YDEGEE in the germline V gene. This chain's CDR3 is CASTGQTNQPQHF. CDR3 sequence (DNA): TGTGCCAGCACCGGACAGACCAATCAGCCCCAGCATTTT.

The chain links TRBV10-3 to TRBJ2-1; tentatively, D is TRBD2 (6 bases). The germline V and J ends were trimmed by 11 bases and 8 bases, with 19 bases remaining between them. Germline V gene sequence: CDR1 ENHRY, CDR2 SYGVKD. The CDR3 is 13 residues long. The CDR3 bases are TGTGCCGCAAACCGGGGGAGTTCCGATGAGCAGTTCTTC. Its protein is CAANRGSSDEQFF.

The chain has TRBV5-4 and TRBJ1-2, with 11 bases that match TRBD1. V lost 3 bases, J lost 2 bases, and 6 bases stayed unmatched. The germline V gene encodes CDR1 SGHNT and CDR2 YYREEE (reference sequence). This CDR3 has 16 amino acids. CDR3 loop: CASSSGQGDFNYGYTF. In DNA, the CDR3 is TGTGCCAGCAGCTCGGGACAGGGGGACTTCAACTATGGCTACACCTTC.

This clone was observed a few times. J is TRBJ2-2 and V is TRBV6-5; TRBD2 agrees at 10 bases. CDR1 is MNHEY and CDR2 is SVGAGI in the germline V gene. Trimming cost V 6 bases and J 5 bases; bases outside gene matches: 6. The CDR3 is 15 residues long. The CDR3, as DNA: TGTGCCAGCAGACGACCGGGACTAGCGACCGGGGAGCTGTTTTTT. This gives the protein CASRRPGLATGELFF.

The chain combines TRBV7-9 with TRBJ1-2, with D hard to call. Deletions cut 4 bases from V and 1 base from J, with 10 bases between. Germline-derived CDR1 and CDR2 are SEHNR and FQNEAQ (reference sequence). The CDR3 is 14 residues long. CDR3: CASSSGRDNYGYTF. CDR3 nucleotides: TGTGCCAGCAGCTCAGGACGGGATAACTATGGCTACACCTTC. The full variable domain, completed using reference TRBV7-9 and TRBJ1-2, is DTGVSQNPRHKITKRGQNVTFRCDPISEHNRLYWYRQTLGQGPEFLTYFQNEAQLEKSRLLSDRFSAERPKGSFSTLEIQRTEQGDSAMYLCASSSGRDNYGYTFGSGTRLTVV.

The V call is TRBV7-9, the J call TRBJ2-7, with 7 bases matching TRBD1. Germline CDR1 is SEHNR and CDR2 is FQNEAQ (reference sequence). The CDR3 length is 15 residues. Unmatched junction bases numbered 3, after V lost 0 bases and J lost 1 base. CDR3 DNA sequence: TGTGCCAGCAGCTTAGCGTGGGACAGTTCCTACGAGCAGTACTTC. This encodes CASSLAWDSSYEQYF.

The chain combines TRBV6-5 with TRBJ1-2; TRBD1 might be the D (6 bases). The CDR3 spans 14 residues. Germline-derived CDR1 and CDR2 are MNHEY and SVGAGI. The V and J ends lost 6 bases and 4 bases respectively, with 15 bases between them. CDR3 bases: TGTGCCAGCAGCCCCACAGGGCTCGGCTATGGCTACACCTTC. This gives the protein CASSPTGLGYGYTF.

The rearrangement links TRBV7-9 to TRBJ1-4; 8 nucleotides agree with TRBD1. The germline V gene encodes CDR1 SEHNR and CDR2 FQNEAQ (reference sequence). The CDR3 loop spans 14 amino acids. Trimming took 5 bases from V and 7 from J; bases not matched to a gene: 6. CDR3 nucleotides: TGTGCCAGCAGCCACGCAGGGGGCGTTGAAAAACTGTTTTTT. It codes for CASSHAGGVEKLFF.

The rearrangement links TRBV10-1 to TRBJ2-7, with no clear D. This CDR3 spans 13 amino acids. The germline gives CDR1 WNHNN, CDR2 SYGVQD (reference sequence). The ends were cut back, 3 bases at V and 6 bases at J, with 12 bases in the middle. In nucleotides, the CDR3 is TGCGCCAGCAGTGATAGTCGCTATTCCGAGCAGTACTTC. This gives the protein CASSDSRYSEQYF.

V usage is TRBV6-6 and J usage is TRBJ2-1; 10 bases agree with TRBD1. This CDR3 spans 15 amino acids. The V gene's germline CDR1 is MNHNY and CDR2 SVGAGI (reference sequence). The V and J ends lost 5 bases and 5 bases, in that order; junction bases with no gene match: 6. CDR3 nucleotide sequence: TGTGCCAGCAGTCCACGGGGGACAGGGGACAATGAGCAGTTCTTC. Its translation: CASSPRGTGDNEQFF.

The chain carries TRBV5-1 and TRBJ2-1; 14 nucleotides line up with TRBD2. Germline V CDR1 and CDR2: SGHRS, YFSETQ. This CDR3 comprises 15 residues. With 4 bases clipped from V and 9 bases from J, the junction kept 6 bases outside the gene matches. The CDR3 nucleotides are TGCGCCAGCAGCGTGACTAGCGGGGGGGCCTCTGAGCAGTTCTTC. This translates into CASSVTSGGASEQFF. The complete variable domain, with remaining parts taken from reference TRBV5-1 and TRBJ2-1, reads KAGVTQTPRYLIKTRGQQVTLSCSPISGHRSVSWYQQTPGQGLQFLFEYFSETQRNKGNFPGRFSGRQFSNSRSEMNVSTLELGDSALYLCASSVTSGGASEQFFGPGTRLTVL.